The T cell receptor (beta chain) under discussion was sequenced for a study of tumor and adjacent non-tumor tissue in lung cancer. RNA was extracted from bulk tissue without any cell sorting. Chemotherapy-naive patients with new lung cancer underwent thoracic surgery in China, August–November 2014. On this clonotype itself: Mismatch with germline at one junction end may stem from a read error.

TCRbeta libraries were built with three rounds of nested PCR, modified from ARM-PCR. Each CDR3 protein is one row after TCRdb ran MiXCR on the multiplex PCR reads. The sample includes some 99,000 distinct CDR3 sequences, roughly 75% of them seen just once. Germline V gene sequence: CDR1 LGHNA, CDR2 YNFKEQ. There are 14 residues in the CDR3. The chain couples TRBV4-2 to TRBJ2-5, with D possibly being TRBD1 (5 bases). This receptor was identified in a woman between 55 and 75 years old with non-small cell lung cancer. Sequencing was performed on lung tumor tissue. CDR3 sequence (DNA): TGTGCCAGTAGCCAAGATGGGGCCCAAGAGACCCAGTACTTC. Amino acids: CASSQDGAQETQYF.